This passage covers 15 T cell receptor beta chains from one sample sequenced in a study of Ad26.COV2.S vaccination and SARS-CoV-2 variants. Treatment defined: around 19 received Ad26.COV2.S at low or high dose, single or two shots; roughly five received placebo; per-sample allocation not given. Collection of the samples took place on day 63 after the first injection of vaccine or placebo. The assay was immunoSEQ multiplex PCR, and TCRdb's table has in-frame clones only and misses some. The table includes over 350,000 clones, 75% to 90% detected once. This material consisted of peripheral blood, taken in a trial of Ad26.COV2.S vaccine versus placebo. The origin of the receptors is a person aged 18-65 years who received the Ad26.COV2.S COVID-19 vaccine or a placebo.

The chain joins TRBV7-9 to TRBJ1-1, with D uncertain. Germline CDR1 reads SEHNR; CDR2 reads FQNEAQ (reference sequence). The CDR3 runs 15 residues. The ends were cut back, 3 bases at V and 1 base at J, with 12 bases in the middle. CDR3: CASSLPSAGNTEAFF. CDR3 DNA: TGTGCCAGCAGCTTGCCCTCCGCGGGGAACACTGAAGCTTTCTTT.

J is TRBJ1-1 and V is TRBV5-1; 10 bases agree with TRBD1. The CDR3 has 15 amino acids. Germline CDR1 and CDR2: SGHRS and YFSETQ. J lost 5 bases, V lost 0 bases, and 4 bases had no gene match. The CDR3 sequence: CASSLETGGRTEAFF. The CDR3 coding sequence is TGCGCCAGCAGCTTGGAGACAGGGGGCAGGACTGAAGCTTTCTTT.

The chain joins TRBV5-1 to TRBJ2-2, with a weak D call TRBD1 (5 bases). The germline V gene encodes CDR1 SGHRS and CDR2 YFSETQ. This CDR3 has 16 amino acids. Trimming took 4 bases from V and 7 from J, leaving 20 bases between them. The CDR3 nucleotides are TGCGCCAGCAGCGGAGAAGGGGCGCAGAGTGGCGGGGAGCTGTTTTTT. Translation gives CASSGEGAQSGGELFF.

The chain links TRBV4-1 to TRBJ2-1; unclear D gene. V lost 3 bases and J lost 8, with 17 bases in between. The germline V gene encodes CDR1 MGHRA and CDR2 YSYEKL. CDR3 length: 15 residues. The CDR3 spells CASSQIYLTRDEQFF. CDR3 DNA: TGCGCCAGCAGCCAGATATATCTTACCCGCGATGAGCAGTTCTTC.

The rearrangement uses TRBV9 and TRBJ2-7, with TRBD2 identical over 7 bases. CDR1 SGDLS and CDR2 YYNGEE come from the germline V gene. The V gene end was trimmed by 0 bases and the J gene end by 4 bases; junction bases not matched to a gene: 7. The CDR3 spans 15 residues. The CDR3 DNA follows: TGTGCCAGCAGCGTAGATGCGGGGGTTGTTTACGAGCAGTACTTC. Translation: CASSVDAGVVYEQYF.

The genes are TRBV6-5 and TRBJ1-3; D unclear. This CDR3 spans 13 amino acids. Trimming took 6 bases from V and 4 from J, leaving 10 bases between them. Germline V gene sequence: CDR1 MNHEY, CDR2 SVGAGI. The CDR3 DNA sequence: TGTGCCAGCAGGCTATCGGGCGGAAACACCATATATTTT. Translated: CASRLSGGNTIYF.

The rearrangement links TRBV2 to TRBJ2-7; tentative D call: TRBD1 (6 bases). The CDR3 loop spans 15 amino acids. Germline CDR1 and CDR2: SNHLY and FYNNEI. V lost 7 bases and J 1 base, leaving 17 bases between the germline ends. This chain's CDR3 is CASKKKWDTSYEQYF. Here the CDR3 DNA reads TGTGCCAGCAAGAAAAAGTGGGACACATCCTACGAGCAGTACTTC.

For this clone: This specimen includes other DNA sequences encoding the same CDR3. The chain combines TRBV11-2 with TRBJ1-6, with a weak D call TRBD1 (5 bases). V shed 0 bases and J shed 9 bases, with 9 bases lying between them. CDR3 length equals 14 residues. Germline V gene sequence: CDR1 SGHAT, CDR2 FQNNGV. DNA of the CDR3: TGTGCCAGCAGCTTAGACAGGGTGGGTTCACCCCTCCACTTT. Its translation is CASSLDRVGSPLHF. Supplemented by reference TRBV11-2 and TRBJ1-6, the full variable domain reads EAGVAQSPRYKIIEKRQSVAFWCNPISGHATLYWYQQILGQGPKLLIQFQNNGVVDDSQLPKDRFSAERLKGVDSTLKIQPAKLEDSAVYLCASSLDRVGSPLHFGNGTRLTVT.

This clone was counted a single time. The gene calls are TRBV19 and TRBJ2-3; D is unresolved. V shed 5 bases and J shed 2 bases, with 11 bases lying between them. The CDR3 covers 14 residues. CDR1 is LNHDA and CDR2 is SQIVND in the germline V gene (reference sequence). CDR3 DNA sequence: TGTGCCAGTAGTTCTGACACTTACACAGATACGCAGTATTTT. The encoded protein is CASSSDTYTDTQYF.

The chain couples TRBV10-1 to TRBJ1-4; D gene uncertain. V was clipped by 3 bases and J by 3 bases, with 11 bases between them. Germline V lookup: CDR1 WNHNN, CDR2 SYGVQD (reference sequence). CDR3 length: 15 amino acids. The CDR3 loop is CASSDRTGANEKLFF. CDR3 DNA: TGCGCCAGCAGTGATAGAACCGGGGCTAATGAAAAACTGTTTTTT.

The chain has TRBV2 and TRBJ1-3; D not certain. Trimming took 7 bases from V and 5 from J, leaving 9 bases between them. The CDR3 is 12 amino acids. The germline V gene encodes CDR1 SNHLY and CDR2 FYNNEI. The CDR3 DNA sequence: TGTGCCAGCACAGGCAGGAGAAACACCATATATTTT. It codes for CASTGRRNTIYF.

The V gene is TRBV19, the J gene TRBJ2-3; the D gene is possibly TRBD1 (5 bases). Germline V gives CDR1 LNHDA, CDR2 SQIVND (reference sequence). Trimming left V 2 bases short and J 0 bases short, with 21 bases between. The CDR3 covers 19 residues. CDR3 sequence: CASSILTAHRLTSTDTQYF. CDR3 coding DNA: TGTGCCAGTAGTATATTGACAGCTCATCGACTCACTAGCACAGATACGCAGTATTTT.

This chain uses TRBV4-1 with TRBJ2-3; D not certain. The germline gives CDR1 MGHRA, CDR2 YSYEKL. The CDR3 spans 14 residues. V was shortened by 7 bases and J by 2 bases, with 13 bases between the two germline ends. Here the CDR3 reads CASMIGPSTDTQYF. CDR3 nucleotides: TGCGCCAGCATGATAGGACCCTCCACAGATACGCAGTATTTT.

The chain links TRBV3-1 (or the pseudogene TRBV3-2) to TRBJ2-2, with a possible D match to TRBD2 (5 bases). This CDR3 is 15 amino acids long. Germline values: CDR1 LGHDT, CDR2 YNNKEL (reference sequence). With 4 bases removed from V and 0 bases from J, the gap between germline ends came to 9 bases. The CDR3 DNA reads TGTGCCAGCAGCCCCATGGGAGCGAACACCGGGGAGCTGTTTTTT. Amino acid sequence: CASSPMGANTGELFF.

The V call is TRBV12-3 or TRBV12-4, the J call TRBJ2-5; no firm D call. The CDR3 runs to 13 residues. V was trimmed by 5 bases and J by 5 bases, leaving 12 bases between them. CDR3 region: CASSLRRLETQYF. CDR3 sequence (DNA): TGTGCCAGCAGTCTCAGGCGGCTTGAGACCCAGTACTTC.